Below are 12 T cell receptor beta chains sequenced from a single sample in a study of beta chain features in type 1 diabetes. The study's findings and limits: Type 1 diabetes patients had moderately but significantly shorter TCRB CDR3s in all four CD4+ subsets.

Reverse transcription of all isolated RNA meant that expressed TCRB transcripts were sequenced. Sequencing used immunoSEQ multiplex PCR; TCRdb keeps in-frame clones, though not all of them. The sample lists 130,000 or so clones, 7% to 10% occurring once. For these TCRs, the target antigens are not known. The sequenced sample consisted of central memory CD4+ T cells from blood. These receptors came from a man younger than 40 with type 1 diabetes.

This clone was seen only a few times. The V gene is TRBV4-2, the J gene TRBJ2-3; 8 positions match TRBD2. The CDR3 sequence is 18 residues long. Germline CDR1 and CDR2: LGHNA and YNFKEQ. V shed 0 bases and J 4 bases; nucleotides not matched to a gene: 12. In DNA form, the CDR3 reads TGTGCCAGCAGCCAAGATCCCCTGGGGCGGGGGGTCCCAGATACGCAGTATTTT. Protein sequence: CASSQDPLGRGVPDTQYF.

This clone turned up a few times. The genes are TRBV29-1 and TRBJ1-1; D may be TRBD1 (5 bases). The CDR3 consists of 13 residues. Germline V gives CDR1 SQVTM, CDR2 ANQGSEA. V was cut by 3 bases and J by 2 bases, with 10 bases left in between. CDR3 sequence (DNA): TGCAGCGTTGAGCGTCAGGGAAACACTGAAGCTTTCTTT. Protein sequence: CSVERQGNTEAFF.

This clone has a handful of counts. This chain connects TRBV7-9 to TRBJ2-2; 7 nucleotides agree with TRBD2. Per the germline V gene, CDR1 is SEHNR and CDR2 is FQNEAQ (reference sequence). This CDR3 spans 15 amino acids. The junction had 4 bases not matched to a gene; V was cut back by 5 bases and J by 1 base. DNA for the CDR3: TGTGCCAGCAGCCGAGCGGGGAGGAACACCGGGGAGCTGTTTTTT. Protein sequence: CASSRAGRNTGELFF.

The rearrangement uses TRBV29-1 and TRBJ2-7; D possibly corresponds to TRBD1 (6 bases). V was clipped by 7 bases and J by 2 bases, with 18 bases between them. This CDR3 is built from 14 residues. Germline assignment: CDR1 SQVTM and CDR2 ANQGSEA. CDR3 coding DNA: TGCAGCGCCAGATCCCAGGGGATGGCCTACGAGCAGTACTTC. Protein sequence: CSARSQGMAYEQYF.

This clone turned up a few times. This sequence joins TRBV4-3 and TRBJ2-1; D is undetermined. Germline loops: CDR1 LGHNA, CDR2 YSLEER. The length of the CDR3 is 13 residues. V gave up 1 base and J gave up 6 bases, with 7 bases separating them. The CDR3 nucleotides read TGCGCCAGCAGCCAAGGGTGGGCCAATGAGCAGTTCTTC. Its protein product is CASSQGWANEQFF.

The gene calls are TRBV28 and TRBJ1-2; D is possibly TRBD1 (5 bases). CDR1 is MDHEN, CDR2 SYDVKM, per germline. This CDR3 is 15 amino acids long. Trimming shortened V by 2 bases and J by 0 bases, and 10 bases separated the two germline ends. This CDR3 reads CASSLIRDANYGYTF. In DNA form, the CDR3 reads TGTGCCAGCAGTTTAATCAGGGATGCTAACTATGGCTACACCTTC.

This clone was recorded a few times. The CDR3 loop is CASSQSGGAGYEQFF. CDR3 nucleotides: TGTGCCAGCAGCCAAAGCGGGGGGGCCGGATATGAGCAGTTCTTC. V usage is TRBV4-2 and J usage is TRBJ2-1; 10 bases fit TRBD2. Germline V lookup: CDR1 LGHNA, CDR2 YNFKEQ. V shed 2 bases, J shed 8 bases, and the junction held 6 bases outside the gene matches. CDR3 length equals 15 residues.

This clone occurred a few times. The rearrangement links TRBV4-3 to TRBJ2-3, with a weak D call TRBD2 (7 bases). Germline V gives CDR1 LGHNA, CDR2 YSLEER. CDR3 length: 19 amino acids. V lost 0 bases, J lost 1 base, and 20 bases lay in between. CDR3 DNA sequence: TGCGCCAGCAGCCAAGATGTCGGGGGGCCCGGCGGCGGCACAGATACGCAGTATTTT. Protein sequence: CASSQDVGGPGGGTDTQYF.

The CDR3 reads CASSLEGQGYSPLHF. The DNA of the CDR3 is TGCGCCAGCAGCTTGGAGGGACAGGGCTACTCACCCCTCCACTTT. The chain is built from TRBV5-1 and TRBJ1-6; 9 bases agree with TRBD1. This CDR3 region has 15 residues. V lost 0 bases to trimming and J lost 10 bases; unmatched junction nucleotides: 5. Germline lookup yields CDR1 SGHRS and CDR2 YFSETQ.

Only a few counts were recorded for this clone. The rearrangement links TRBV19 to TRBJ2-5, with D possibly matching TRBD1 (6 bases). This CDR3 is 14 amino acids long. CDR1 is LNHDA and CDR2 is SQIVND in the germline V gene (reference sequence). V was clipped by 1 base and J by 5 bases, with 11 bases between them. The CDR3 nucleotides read TGTGCCAGTAGTATAGCTGGGGGCTGGGAGACCCAGTACTTC. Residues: CASSIAGGWETQYF.

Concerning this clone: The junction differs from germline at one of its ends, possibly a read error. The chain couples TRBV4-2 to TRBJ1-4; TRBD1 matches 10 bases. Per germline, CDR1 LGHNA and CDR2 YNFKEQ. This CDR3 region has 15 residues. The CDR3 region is CASSLRQGAKEKLFF. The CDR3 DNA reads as TGTGCCAGCAGCCTTAGACAGGGGGCTAAAGAAAAACTGTTTTTT.

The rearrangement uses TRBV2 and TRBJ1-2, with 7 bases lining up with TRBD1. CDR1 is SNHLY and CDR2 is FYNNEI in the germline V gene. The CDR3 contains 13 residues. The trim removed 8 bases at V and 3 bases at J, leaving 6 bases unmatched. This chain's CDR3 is CASLTGPDYGYTF. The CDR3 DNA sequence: TGTGCCAGCTTGACAGGGCCAGACTATGGCTACACCTTC.